Listed below are T cell receptor beta chains from one sample, sequenced in a study of blood T cells in healthy people across ages. TCRdb re-derived calls from the 5' RACE reads in MiXCR, one entry per CDR3 protein. The repertoire holds about 1.6 million distinct CDR3 sequences, roughly 30% seen once, with roughly 12% in the top ten. The sample consisted of blood. These receptors originate from a woman in her 30s in good health. Each CDR3 is given with its conserved first and last residue. Each record gives: clone size, V gene, J gene, D gene, CDR3 DNA, CDR3 protein. The D gene is left open where the match is weak. Where a row states a size, it is once, few, many or the class of an expanded clone; other rows omit it.

clone_size: once
v_call: TRBV24-1
j_call: TRBJ2-7
d_call: .
cdr3_nt: TGTGCCACCAGTGATTTGTACAGGGACGAGCAGTACTTC
cdr3_aa: CATSDLYRDEQYF

clone_size: .
v_call: TRBV4-1
j_call: TRBJ2-1
d_call: TRBD2
cdr3_nt: TGCGCCAACAGCCAAGATCTTGGTCTGCACAGCGGGGGTATCTCCTACAATGAGCAGTTCTTC
cdr3_aa: CANSQDLGLHSGGISYNEQFF

clone_size: .
v_call: TRBV7-9
j_call: TRBJ1-2
d_call: .
cdr3_nt: TGTGCCAGCAGCTTCGGCGGGGCCTATGGCTACACCTTC
cdr3_aa: CASSFGGAYGYTF

clone_size: .
v_call: TRBV20-1
j_call: TRBJ1-6
d_call: TRBD1
cdr3_nt: TGCAGTGCTTCCGGACAGGGGGGGAATTCACCCCTCCACTTT
cdr3_aa: CSASGQGGNSPLHF

clone_size: .
v_call: TRBV30
j_call: TRBJ2-7
d_call: TRBD2
cdr3_nt: TGTGCCTGGAGTTTGGCTAGCGGGAACTACGAGCAGTACTTC
cdr3_aa: CAWSLASGNYEQYF

clone_size: .
v_call: TRBV5-1
j_call: TRBJ2-1
d_call: TRBD2
cdr3_nt: TGCGCCAGCAGCGCCCTTCCTAGCGGGAGAACGTCGATAAATGAGCAGTTCTTC
cdr3_aa: CASSALPSGRTSINEQFF

clone_size: .
v_call: TRBV20-1
j_call: TRBJ2-5
d_call: TRBD1
cdr3_nt: TGCAGTGCCCCGAGACAGGGTAGTCAAGAGACCCAGTACTTC
cdr3_aa: CSAPRQGSQETQYF

clone_size: few
v_call: TRBV6-2/TRBV6-3
j_call: TRBJ1-2
d_call: TRBD1
cdr3_nt: TGTGCCAGCACCACAGGGGGTTATGGCTACACCTTC
cdr3_aa: CASTTGGYGYTF

clone_size: few
v_call: TRBV21-1
j_call: TRBJ2-7
d_call: .
cdr3_nt: TGTGCCAGCACCTTAAAGGGGCGAGGGGTCTACGAGCAGTACTTC
cdr3_aa: CASTLKGRGVYEQYF

clone_size: .
v_call: TRBV11-1
j_call: TRBJ2-7
d_call: TRBD1
cdr3_nt: TGTGCCAGCAGTACACAGGGGTACAAGCAGTACTTC
cdr3_aa: CASSTQGYKQYF

clone_size: .
v_call: TRBV6-1
j_call: TRBJ1-2
d_call: TRBD1
cdr3_nt: TGTGCCAGCAAAAAGGGGGCTGTTGGCTACACCTTC
cdr3_aa: CASKKGAVGYTF

clone_size: .
v_call: TRBV10-2
j_call: TRBJ2-7
d_call: TRBD2
cdr3_nt: TGCGCCAGCAGTGAGATAGCGGGGGGGCGAGGGGAGCAGTACTTC
cdr3_aa: CASSEIAGGRGEQYF

clone_size: few
v_call: TRBV20-1
j_call: TRBJ2-3
d_call: TRBD2
cdr3_nt: TGCAGTGCTAGGGATAGCGGGAGAGTCACAGATACGCAGTATTTT
cdr3_aa: CSARDSGRVTDTQYF

clone_size: many
v_call: TRBV20-1
j_call: TRBJ2-7
d_call: TRBD2
cdr3_nt: TGCAGTGCTCGGACTAGCGGGAGGTACGAGCAGTACTTC
cdr3_aa: CSARTSGRYEQYF

clone_size: .
v_call: TRBV7-2
j_call: TRBJ2-7
d_call: .
cdr3_nt: TGTGCCAGCAGCCCCCAGAGATGGTACGAGCAGTACTTC
cdr3_aa: CASSPQRWYEQYF

clone_size: few
v_call: TRBV5-1
j_call: TRBJ2-3
d_call: .
cdr3_nt: TGCGCCAGCAGCTTGGGCCCTGTCGGGGGGCGCAGGACAGATACGCAGTATTTT
cdr3_aa: CASSLGPVGGRRTDTQYF

clone_size: many
v_call: TRBV27
j_call: TRBJ1-6
d_call: .
cdr3_nt: TGTGCCAGCAGCCGCCTCCTTGACCGGGGTTCACCCCTCCACTTT
cdr3_aa: CASSRLLDRGSPLHF

clone_size: few
v_call: TRBV7-8
j_call: TRBJ2-5
d_call: TRBD1
cdr3_nt: TGTGCCAGCAGCTTAAGCAGGGGGCATGAGACCCAGTACTTC
cdr3_aa: CASSLSRGHETQYF

clone_size: .
v_call: TRBV7-9
j_call: TRBJ1-1
d_call: .
cdr3_nt: TGTGCCAGCAGCTTAGGGGTCGTCCAGGGGACCAACACTGAAGCTTTCTTT
cdr3_aa: CASSLGVVQGTNTEAFF

clone_size: many
v_call: TRBV5-5
j_call: TRBJ2-3
d_call: TRBD2
cdr3_nt: TGTGCCAGCTCGACTAGCGGCAATACGCAGTATTTT
cdr3_aa: CASSTSGNTQYF

clone_size: .
v_call: TRBV20-1
j_call: TRBJ2-7
d_call: .
cdr3_nt: TGCAGTGCCCCGCGGGGACCTGGGAACTACGAGCAGTACTTC
cdr3_aa: CSAPRGPGNYEQYF

clone_size: .
v_call: TRBV5-4
j_call: TRBJ1-6
d_call: .
cdr3_nt: TGTGCCAGCAGCTTGGGAGCAGGGGCGGGCTCACCCCTCCACTTT
cdr3_aa: CASSLGAGAGSPLHF

clone_size: many
v_call: TRBV12-3/TRBV12-4
j_call: TRBJ1-2
d_call: .
cdr3_nt: TGTGCCAGCAGTGCCACGGGGGCGTACGGCTACACCTTC
cdr3_aa: CASSATGAYGYTF

clone_size: .
v_call: TRBV20-1
j_call: TRBJ2-7
d_call: .
cdr3_nt: TGCCGTGGGCTGGCCTACGAGCAGTACTTC
cdr3_aa: CRGLAYEQYF

clone_size: once
v_call: TRBV5-4
j_call: TRBJ2-7
d_call: TRBD2
cdr3_nt: TGTGCCAGCAGGGAAGCGGGACCGGCATACGAGCAGTACTTC
cdr3_aa: CASREAGPAYEQYF

clone_size: .
v_call: TRBV5-1
j_call: TRBJ2-4
d_call: .
cdr3_nt: TGCGCCAGCAGCTTGGGGGCTACCTACGGGCAGTACTTC
cdr3_aa: CASSLGATYGQYF

clone_size: .
v_call: TRBV7-6
j_call: TRBJ2-7
d_call: .
cdr3_nt: TGTGCCAGCAGCTTAGTCGGGGGCGAGAGCTCCTACGAGCAGTACTTC
cdr3_aa: CASSLVGGESSYEQYF

clone_size: .
v_call: TRBV7-2
j_call: TRBJ2-1
d_call: .
cdr3_nt: TGTGCCAGCAGCTTAGCCCCTGAGGGTACAAATGAGCAGTTCTTC
cdr3_aa: CASSLAPEGTNEQFF

clone_size: .
v_call: TRBV4-2
j_call: TRBJ1-1
d_call: TRBD1
cdr3_nt: TGTGCCGGCAGCCAAGCGGAGGACAGGGTGAACACTGAGGCTTTCTTT
cdr3_aa: CAGSQAEDRVNTEAFF

clone_size: .
v_call: TRBV11-2
j_call: TRBJ2-7
d_call: TRBD1
cdr3_nt: TGTGCCAGCAGCTTAAGACAGGGATTGTACAATGAGCAGTACTTC
cdr3_aa: CASSLRQGLYNEQYF

clone_size: many
v_call: TRBV13
j_call: TRBJ2-1
d_call: .
cdr3_nt: TGTGCCAGCAGCTTAGCGAACGAGCAGTTCTTC
cdr3_aa: CASSLANEQFF

clone_size: few
v_call: TRBV20-1
j_call: TRBJ2-7
d_call: .
cdr3_nt: TGCAGTGCTAGTCGCGGGACAGCTACATACGAGCAGTACTTC
cdr3_aa: CSASRGTATYEQYF

clone_size: .
v_call: TRBV5-6
j_call: TRBJ2-1
d_call: .
cdr3_nt: TGTGCCAGCAGCTTCGACGGACGCAATGAGCAGTTCTTC
cdr3_aa: CASSFDGRNEQFF

clone_size: few
v_call: TRBV27
j_call: TRBJ1-2
d_call: .
cdr3_nt: TGTGCCAGCAGTCCCACCCCGGGTTCGCCTTTAGGCTACACCTTC
cdr3_aa: CASSPTPGSPLGYTF

clone_size: .
v_call: TRBV20-1
j_call: TRBJ2-5
d_call: TRBD2
cdr3_nt: TGCAGTGCTAGAGTAGCGGGGAAAGAGACCCAGTACTTC
cdr3_aa: CSARVAGKETQYF

clone_size: .
v_call: TRBV7-2
j_call: TRBJ2-7
d_call: .
cdr3_nt: TGTGCCAGCAGCTTTCAGCGGGTTGCCTACGAGCAGTACTTC
cdr3_aa: CASSFQRVAYEQYF

clone_size: many
v_call: TRBV27
j_call: TRBJ2-7
d_call: .
cdr3_nt: TGTGCCAGCAGTTCCCCGGGACCACCCGGGAGCGAGCAGTACTTC
cdr3_aa: CASSSPGPPGSEQYF

clone_size: many
v_call: TRBV29-1
j_call: TRBJ2-1
d_call: TRBD2
cdr3_nt: TGCAGCGTACCCGGACTAGCGGGGGGGCTTTCTGAGCAGTTCTTC
cdr3_aa: CSVPGLAGGLSEQFF

clone_size: .
v_call: TRBV15
j_call: TRBJ1-5
d_call: .
cdr3_nt: TGTGCCACCAGCAGAGCAGACAGATACAATCAGCCCCAGCATTTT
cdr3_aa: CATSRADRYNQPQHF

clone_size: .
v_call: TRBV10-3
j_call: TRBJ2-7
d_call: TRBD1
cdr3_nt: TGTGCCGCCAACAGGGGACAATTCCCGGGACAGGGAGATACCTACGAGCAGTACTTC
cdr3_aa: CAANRGQFPGQGDTYEQYF

clone_size: .
v_call: TRBV4-1
j_call: TRBJ1-1
d_call: .
cdr3_nt: TGCGCCAGCAGCCGGTTGGTGGGGGGGGACGGCACTGAAGCTTTCTTT
cdr3_aa: CASSRLVGGDGTEAFF

clone_size: .
v_call: TRBV4-1
j_call: TRBJ2-7
d_call: TRBD2
cdr3_nt: TGCGCCAGCAGCCAGTACTTTAGCGGGGGGGCCAGTAATGAGCAGTACTTC
cdr3_aa: CASSQYFSGGASNEQYF

clone_size: .
v_call: TRBV12-3/TRBV12-4
j_call: TRBJ1-5
d_call: .
cdr3_nt: TGTGCCAGCAGTTTATTTGGAGACACTCGGTATCAGCCCCAGCATTTT
cdr3_aa: CASSLFGDTRYQPQHF

clone_size: .
v_call: TRBV5-1
j_call: TRBJ2-3
d_call: TRBD1
cdr3_nt: TGCGCCCATAACAGGGGGGAAGATACGCAGTATTTT
cdr3_aa: CAHNRGEDTQYF

clone_size: few
v_call: TRBV2
j_call: TRBJ2-7
d_call: TRBD1
cdr3_nt: TGTGCCAGCAGTGATTTGGGACAGGGGGGCAACGAGCAGTACTTC
cdr3_aa: CASSDLGQGGNEQYF